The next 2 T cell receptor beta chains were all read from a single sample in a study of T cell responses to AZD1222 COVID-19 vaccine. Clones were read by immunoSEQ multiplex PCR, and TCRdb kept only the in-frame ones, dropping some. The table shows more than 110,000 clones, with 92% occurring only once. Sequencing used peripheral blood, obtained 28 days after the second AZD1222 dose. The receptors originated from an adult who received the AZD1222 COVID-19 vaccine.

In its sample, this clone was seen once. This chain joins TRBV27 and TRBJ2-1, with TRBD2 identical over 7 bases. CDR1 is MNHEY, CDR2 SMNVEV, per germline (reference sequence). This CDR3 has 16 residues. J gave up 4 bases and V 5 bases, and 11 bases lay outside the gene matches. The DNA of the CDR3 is TGTGCCAGCAGTCCCATGGCGGGAGCGGAATACAATGAGCAGTTCTTC. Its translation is CASSPMAGAEYNEQFF.

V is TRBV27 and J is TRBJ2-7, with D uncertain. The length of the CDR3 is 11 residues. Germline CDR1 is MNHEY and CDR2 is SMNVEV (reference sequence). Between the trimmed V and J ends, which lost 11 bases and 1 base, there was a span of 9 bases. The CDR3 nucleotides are TGTGCCGCAGGTCTTTCCTACGAGCAGTACTTC. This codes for CAAGLSYEQYF.